Described below is a single T cell receptor beta chain sequence and its context. Its antigen is not yet known. Base qualities are not recorded, but no much larger clone differs from it by a single base. The sample belongs to a study of blood T cells in healthy people across ages (dated by TCRdb to between 2014 and 2016). A note on the overall study: In model experiments, template switching captured about one uniquely barcoded TCR beta cDNA molecule for every two T cells. Donors were grouped into four age groups: young (average approximately 16 years), middle-aged (roughly 38), aged (around 60) and long-lived (just over 80). For two donors (one aged 18 to 29 and one aged 80 or older), the study analyzed two additional independent replicas of 1 million unique cDNA reads from the same blood draw. To avoid experimental bias, donors of different ages were randomly spread across the sequencing lanes. Age-related changes in TCR beta repertoire diversity were measured in the study by deep sequencing normalized with unique cDNA molecular identifiers. What the authors observed across the whole study: As age increased, observed TCR beta diversity per million T cells dropped in a roughly linear way, and a significant reduction was already evident by age 40. Because the CMV infection status of the donors was unknown, age-related changes in expanded clonotypes may potentially have been confounded. Because profiling used bulk unsorted PBMCs, naive and antigen-experienced compartments could not be compared conclusively. Estimates of total diversity based on one million sequenced T cells were regarded as lower bounds and as underestimates. The long-lived group showed more naive CD4+ T cells, fewer expanded clones and increased TCR diversity than the aged group, suggesting age selection. There was a strong correlation between observed TCR beta diversity and the percentage of naive T cells measured by flow cytometry.

The method behind the library was 5' RACE. Sequencing used an Illumina HiSeq 2500. The second PCR ran for roughly 7 to 11 cycles and used a J-beta primer mix along with a sample-barcoded 5' primer. A unique molecular identifier was introduced onto each TCR beta cDNA molecule by a template-switch 5' adaptor carrying 12 random nucleotides. At least 2.5 million CDR3-containing paired-end reads were obtained from each sample. All of the RNA was converted into first-strand cDNA using the Mint cDNA synthesis kit, with a TRBC-specific oligonucleotide serving as the primer. Following uracil-DNA glycosylase treatment, all cDNA underwent a first 18-cycle PCR with the universal primers M1SS and BC2_uni_R. Processing in the source paper ran as follows. For normalization, 1 million high-quality reads were randomly selected from each sample, with every read carrying a distinct molecular identifier. Instead of being binned into consensus sequences, reads with shared molecular identifiers were discarded. MiTCR, set to a Q25 quality threshold and the strictest error-elimination algorithm, was used for CDR3 identification, clonotype clustering and error correction. Lower-bound total TCR beta diversity was estimated with a nonparametric unseen species model using Euler transformation. Using fastp at Q25 and MiXCR, TCRdb reprocessed the public reads and kept productive beta chains. CDR3 protein duplicates are merged, each entry listing the most common genes and DNA. The V and J calls were determined by TCRdb, not by the authors. The sample contains about 800,000 distinct CDR3 sequences, roughly 60% of them found a single time. The ten most abundant clones make up roughly 20% of the sample.

V is pared back by 4 bases and J by 6 bases, with 10 bases lying between the germline termini. Reading from cysteine to phenylalanine, the CDR3 counts 12 amino acids. Left in the record is the CDR3 DNA by itself, 36 bases read in frame from the first base. Systemically healthy Caucasian individuals from Russia, some 36 in total and aged roughly 6 to 100 years, were included as donors. Around 9.9 milliliters of peripheral blood were collected from each donor into EDTA-treated Vacutainer tubes. Ficoll-Paque density-gradient centrifugation was used to isolate PBMCs, with at least 6.5 million per sample. Trizol reagent was used to extract total RNA from the PBMCs, yielding at least 6 micrograms per sample. The percentages of naive CD45RAhigh/CD27high T cells were determined by flow cytometry on a PBMC aliquot from every donor.

Specimen: blood. This receptor was taken from a man under 40 in good health. The chain is encoded by TRBV12-3 or TRBV12-4 joined to TRBJ2-7; the D gene lacks a confident call. The nucleotides are TGTGCCAGCAGTTATATTCAAGGCGAGCAGTACTTC. Its amino acids are CASSYIQGEQYF.